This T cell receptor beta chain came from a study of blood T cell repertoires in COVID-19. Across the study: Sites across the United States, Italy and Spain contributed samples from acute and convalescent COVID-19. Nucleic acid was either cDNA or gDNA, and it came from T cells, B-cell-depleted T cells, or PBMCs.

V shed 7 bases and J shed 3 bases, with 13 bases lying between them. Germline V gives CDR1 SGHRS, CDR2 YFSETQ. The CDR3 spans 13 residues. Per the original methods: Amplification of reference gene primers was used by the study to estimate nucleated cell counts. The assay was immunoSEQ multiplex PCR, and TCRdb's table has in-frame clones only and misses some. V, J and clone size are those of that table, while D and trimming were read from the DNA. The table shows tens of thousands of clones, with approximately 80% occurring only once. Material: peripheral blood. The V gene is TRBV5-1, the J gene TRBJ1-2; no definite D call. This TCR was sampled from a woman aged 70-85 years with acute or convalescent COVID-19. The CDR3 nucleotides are TGCGCCAGCGGAGTTACGGGTCACTATGGCTACACCTTC. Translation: CASGVTGHYGYTF.